Listed below are T cell receptor beta chains from one sample, sequenced in a study of PD-1 blockade in classical Hodgkin lymphoma. Profiling relied on immunoSEQ multiplex PCR, and the TCRdb table lists in-frame clones only, not all of them. The table has more than 95,000 clones, about nine tenths seen once. The source material was peripheral blood mononuclear cells (PBMCs), sampled before the fourth cycle of nivolumab. These receptors came from a human donor with classical Hodgkin lymphoma. CDR3s include the opening cysteine and the closing phenylalanine or tryptophan. Only some rows state a clone size, as once, few, many or a class for expanded clones.

j_gene: TRBJ1-3
v_gene: TRBV28
abundance: once
CDR3aa: CASSRSGNTIYF

j_gene: TRBJ1-4
v_gene: TRBV27
abundance: few
CDR3aa: CASSIGTAGEKLFF

j_gene: TRBJ2-7
v_gene: TRBV6-1
abundance: few
CDR3aa: CASSARGGVGYEQYF

j_gene: TRBJ1-2
v_gene: TRBV7-9
abundance: .
CDR3aa: CASSPRGQANYGYTF

j_gene: TRBJ2-5
v_gene: TRBV7-2
abundance: .
CDR3aa: CASSEGQLETQYF

j_gene: TRBJ1-1
v_gene: TRBV9
abundance: .
CDR3aa: CASSVPIMNTEAFF

j_gene: TRBJ2-1
v_gene: TRBV15
abundance: once
CDR3aa: CATSGGGLAGVIGEQFF

j_gene: TRBJ1-2
v_gene: TRBV5-5
abundance: once
CDR3aa: CASSLGARANYGYTF

j_gene: TRBJ1-5
v_gene: TRBV6-5
abundance: .
CDR3aa: CASSQVKNQPQHF

j_gene: TRBJ1-5
v_gene: TRBV15
abundance: .
CDR3aa: CATSRGLQGNNQPQHF

j_gene: TRBJ1-1
v_gene: TRBV7-9
abundance: .
CDR3aa: CASSPGQGDWGSSEAFF

j_gene: TRBJ2-7
v_gene: TRBV18
abundance: .
CDR3aa: CASSPNRLSSYEQYF

j_gene: TRBJ1-1
v_gene: TRBV19
abundance: .
CDR3aa: CASSIVSGMNTEAFF